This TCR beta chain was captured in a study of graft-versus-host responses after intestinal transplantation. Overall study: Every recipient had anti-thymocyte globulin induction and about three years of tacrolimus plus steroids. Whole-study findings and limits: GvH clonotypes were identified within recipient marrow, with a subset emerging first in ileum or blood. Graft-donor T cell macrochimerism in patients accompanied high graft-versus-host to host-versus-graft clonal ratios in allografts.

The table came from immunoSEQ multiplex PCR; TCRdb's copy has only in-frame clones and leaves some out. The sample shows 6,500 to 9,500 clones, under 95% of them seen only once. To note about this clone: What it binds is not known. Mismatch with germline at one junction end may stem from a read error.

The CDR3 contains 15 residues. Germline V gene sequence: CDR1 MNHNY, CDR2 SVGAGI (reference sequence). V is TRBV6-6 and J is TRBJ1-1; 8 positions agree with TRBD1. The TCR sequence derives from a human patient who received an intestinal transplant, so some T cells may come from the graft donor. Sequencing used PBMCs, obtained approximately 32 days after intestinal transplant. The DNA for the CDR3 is TGTGCCAGCAGCCTCGAACAGGGGGGGAACACTAAAGCTTTCTTT. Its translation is CASSLEQGGNTKAFF.